These T cell receptor beta chains were read from a single sample in a study of CD8+ T cells in alopecia areata. The table came from immunoSEQ multiplex PCR; TCRdb's copy has only in-frame clones and leaves some out. The sample carries 120,000 or so clones, about 50% recorded once. Sequenced sample: NKG2D-low CD8+ T cells sorted from blood. These receptors were obtained from a human donor with alopecia areata. Each CDR3 is given with its conserved first and last residue. Fields, in order: J gene, V gene, CDR3 protein.

j_gene: TRBJ2-7; v_gene: TRBV29-1; CDR3aa: CSTPGTGVYEQYF
j_gene: TRBJ2-7; v_gene: TRBV7-9; CDR3aa: CASSFDSGYEQYF
j_gene: TRBJ2-5; v_gene: TRBV5-1; CDR3aa: CASSLLVGATQYF
j_gene: TRBJ2-7; v_gene: TRBV27; CDR3aa: CASSPGQGYEQYF
j_gene: TRBJ1-1; v_gene: TRBV7-2; CDR3aa: CASSLDGWGLNTEAFF
j_gene: TRBJ2-2; v_gene: TRBV9; CDR3aa: CASSPANTGELFF
j_gene: TRBJ2-2; v_gene: TRBV30; CDR3aa: CAWTSGLPTGELFF
j_gene: TRBJ2-1; v_gene: TRBV11-2; CDR3aa: CASSLGWGNEQFF
j_gene: TRBJ1-1; v_gene: TRBV30; CDR3aa: CAWSVGPSNTEAFF
j_gene: TRBJ1-2; v_gene: TRBV7-2; CDR3aa: CASSSMTGVDYGYTF
j_gene: TRBJ2-1; v_gene: TRBV30; CDR3aa: CAWSAQGDQFF
j_gene: TRBJ2-7; v_gene: TRBV4-3; CDR3aa: CASSGGAGGPHEQYF
j_gene: TRBJ1-3; v_gene: TRBV29-1; CDR3aa: CSVPKDGPLGNTIYF
j_gene: TRBJ2-1; v_gene: TRBV29-1; CDR3aa: CSVDPNNEQFF
j_gene: TRBJ1-3; v_gene: TRBV5-6; CDR3aa: CASSSGDTIYF